One sample yielded the 2 T cell receptor beta chains listed below, sequenced in a study of OX40 agonist ivuxolimab in advanced cancers. Some clones are missing from TCRdb's copy, which holds only in-frame ones; the method was immunoSEQ multiplex PCR. The sample has around 64,000 clones; roughly nine tenths are singletons. The sample was CD4+ or CD8+ T cells sorted from blood, taken in a trial of the OX40 agonist ivuxolimab. The receptors shown here come from an adult with an advanced solid tumor such as melanoma, head and neck, liver or kidney cancer.

This clone was picked up a small number of times. This sequence joins TRBV6-1 and TRBJ2-7, with D perhaps matching TRBD1 (6 bases). The CDR3 totals 15 residues. V lost 4 bases, J lost 1 base, and 14 bases lay in between. Looked up from germline, CDR1 is MNHNS and CDR2 is SASEGT. CDR3 in amino acids: CASSVGQGPSYEQYF. The CDR3 region has the DNA TGTGCCAGCAGTGTCGGGCAGGGGCCATCCTACGAGCAGTACTTC.

The chain uses TRBV6-5 and TRBJ2-7, with a possible D match to TRBD2 (6 bases). CDR1 and CDR2 (germline): MNHEY, SVGAGI. Trimming stripped 5 bases from V and 12 bases from J, with 17 bases between. The CDR3 has 12 amino acids. CDR3 residues: CASSGGMRGLYF. Written as DNA, the CDR3 is TGTGCCAGCAGTGGGGGGATGCGTGGCCTGTACTTC.